The 9 T cell receptor beta chains below were found in one sample sequenced in a study of beta chain features in type 1 diabetes. All of the isolated RNA was reverse transcribed, so expressed TCRB transcripts were sequenced. Assay used: immunoSEQ multiplex PCR; TCRdb lists only in-frame clones, some missing. The repertoire holds around 240,000 clones, with over 7.5% as singletons. The source material was naive CD4+ T cells from blood. All receptors come from a woman under 30 in good health.

J is TRBJ1-2 and V is TRBV6-1, with D unresolved. CDR3 length equals 14 residues. From germline, CDR1 is MNHNS and CDR2 SASEGT. Trimming removed 1 base from V and 2 bases from J, with 8 bases in between. The CDR3 sequence: CASSEGIGNYGYTF. DNA for the CDR3: TGTGCCAGCAGTGAAGGGATCGGGAACTATGGCTACACCTTC.

The chain has TRBV7-9 and TRBJ2-5; 7 nucleotides agree with TRBD1. Trimming cost V 0 bases and J 4 bases; bases outside gene matches: 11. Germline CDR1 reads SEHNR; CDR2 reads FQNEAQ (reference sequence). This CDR3 comprises 17 residues. CDR3 protein: CASSLAQGQLKSETQYF. The CDR3 nucleotides read TGTGCCAGCAGCTTAGCGCAGGGACAGTTGAAGTCAGAGACCCAGTACTTC.

This clone showed up just a few times. This chain connects TRBV5-1 to TRBJ1-2; D uncertain. The CDR3 consists of 11 residues. CDR1 is SGHRS, CDR2 YFSETQ, per germline. Trimming left V 4 bases short and J 8 bases short, with 9 bases between. The CDR3 DNA sequence: TGCGCCAGCAGCACGAGTAGCGGCTACACCTTC. Translated: CASSTSSGYTF. Filled out from reference TRBV5-1 and TRBJ1-2, the complete variable domain reads KAGVTQTPRYLIKTRGQQVTLSCSPISGHRSVSWYQQTPGQGLQFLFEYFSETQRNKGNFPGRFSGRQFSNSRSEMNVSTLELGDSALYLCASSTSSGYTFGSGTRLTVV.

The chain has TRBV18 and TRBJ1-5; D is uncertain. The CDR3 extends over 17 amino acids. The V gene's germline CDR1 is KGHSH and CDR2 LQKENI. V gave up 2 bases and J gave up 6 bases, with 20 bases separating them. For the CDR3, the DNA is TGTGCCAGCTCACCATTGCCCCCCCGCGCCGAGGGTCAGCCCCAGCATTTT. It is translated as CASSPLPPRAEGQPQHF.

The chain combines TRBV10-3 with TRBJ2-6; D possibly corresponds to TRBD2 (5 bases). V was pared by 6 bases and J by 0 bases, with 15 bases between. Germline V gives CDR1 ENHRY, CDR2 SYGVKD. This CDR3 region has 17 residues. CDR3 amino acids: CAIRAPLGSSGANVLTF. The CDR3 nucleotides read TGTGCCATCAGGGCCCCTCTAGGGAGCTCTGGGGCCAACGTCCTGACTTTC.

This chain connects TRBV18 to TRBJ2-1; 8 bases map to TRBD2. Losses at the gene ends were 0 bases for V and 8 bases for J; bases not matched to a gene: 12. Germline values: CDR1 KGHSH, CDR2 LQKENI. This CDR3 region has 17 residues. This chain's CDR3 is CASSPPIGRGGFDEQFF. The CDR3, as DNA: TGTGCCAGCTCACCACCGATAGGACGGGGGGGGTTCGATGAGCAGTTCTTC.

The rearrangement joins TRBV5-4 to TRBJ1-1; D uncertain. Germline V lookup: CDR1 SGHNT, CDR2 YYREEE (reference sequence). V gave up 1 base and J gave up 6 bases, with 19 bases separating them. The CDR3 extends over 16 amino acids. CDR3: CASSLSPRGSSAEAFF. Here the CDR3 DNA reads TGTGCCAGCAGCTTGAGTCCCCGGGGAAGTAGCGCTGAAGCTTTCTTT.

Notes on this clone: Other DNA sequences in the same sample also yield this CDR3. Written as DNA, the CDR3 is TGTGCCAGCAGCGTAGGGGGGCAGGAGACCCAGTACTTC. Encoded protein: CASSVGGQETQYF. The J gene is TRBJ2-5, the V gene TRBV9, with a tentative D call TRBD1 (6 bases). This CDR3 comprises 13 residues. Germline lookup yields CDR1 SGDLS and CDR2 YYNGEE. Trimming shortened V by 0 bases and J by 5 bases, and 8 bases separated the two germline ends.

V usage is TRBV21-1 and J usage is TRBJ1-3; TRBD1, the table's D call, was not compared with the DNA. TRBV21-1 is shown as a pseudogene. This CDR3 contains 17 residues. The chain's CDR3 is CASSNVRDSGSGNTIYF. The CDR3, as DNA: TGTGCCAGCAGCAATGTCCGGGACAGCGGCTCTGGAAACACCATATATTTT.